This T cell receptor (beta chain) was sequenced in a study of T cell responses to AZD1222 COVID-19 vaccine. The protocol was immunoSEQ multiplex PCR, while the TCRdb copy is restricted to in-frame clones and leaves out a portion. This table has 160,000 or so clones, more than 90% appearing once. Overall study results and limits: As reported, nearly half of all spike-specific TCRs target variant regions that are unmutated. Baseline testing showed seropositivity in only a handful of AZD1222 recipients.

Remarks on this clone: The antigen is unknown.

Trimming removed 7 bases from V and 1 base from J; junction bases left unmatched: 9. The CDR3 runs 17 residues. The germline V gene encodes CDR1 LGHNA and CDR2 YNFKEQ. This specimen was peripheral blood, taken on day 0 of AZD1222 vaccination. The source of this sequence is an adult in good health. V and J are TRBV4-2 and TRBJ2-2; 10 bases map to TRBD2. CDR3 sequence: CASTSEVAGGNTGELFF. The CDR3 coding sequence is TGTGCCAGCACCTCTGAGGTAGCGGGAGGGAACACCGGGGAGCTGTTTTTT.